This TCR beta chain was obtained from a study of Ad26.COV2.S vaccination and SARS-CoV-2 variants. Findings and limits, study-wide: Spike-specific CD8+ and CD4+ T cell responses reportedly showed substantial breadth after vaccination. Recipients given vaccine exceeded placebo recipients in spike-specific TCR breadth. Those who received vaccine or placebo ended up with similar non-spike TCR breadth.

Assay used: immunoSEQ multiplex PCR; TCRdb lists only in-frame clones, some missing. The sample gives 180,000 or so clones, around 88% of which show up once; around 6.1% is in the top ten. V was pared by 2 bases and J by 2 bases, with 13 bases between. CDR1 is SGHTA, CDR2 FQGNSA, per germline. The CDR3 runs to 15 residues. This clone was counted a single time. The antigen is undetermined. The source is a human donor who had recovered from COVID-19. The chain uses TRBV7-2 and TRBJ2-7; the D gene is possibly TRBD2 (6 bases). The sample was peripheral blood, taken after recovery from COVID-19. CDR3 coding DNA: TGTGCCAGCAGCTTATCTAGGGGAGGCGCCTACGAGCAGTACTTC. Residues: CASSLSRGGAYEQYF.